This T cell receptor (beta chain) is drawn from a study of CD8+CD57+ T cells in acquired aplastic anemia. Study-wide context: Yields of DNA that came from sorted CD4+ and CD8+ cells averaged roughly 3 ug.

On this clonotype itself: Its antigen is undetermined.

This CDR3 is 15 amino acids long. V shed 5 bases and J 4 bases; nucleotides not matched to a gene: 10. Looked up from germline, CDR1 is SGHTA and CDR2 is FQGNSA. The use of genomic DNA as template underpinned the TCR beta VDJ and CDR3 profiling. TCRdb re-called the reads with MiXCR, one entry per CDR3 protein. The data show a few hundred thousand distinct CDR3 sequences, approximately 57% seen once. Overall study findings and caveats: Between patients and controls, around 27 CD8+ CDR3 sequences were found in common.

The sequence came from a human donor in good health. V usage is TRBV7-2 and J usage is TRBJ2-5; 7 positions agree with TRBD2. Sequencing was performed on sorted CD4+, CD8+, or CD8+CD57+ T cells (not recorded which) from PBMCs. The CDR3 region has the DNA TGTGCCAGCAGCGCCCAACCCGGGGAGGGAGAGACCCAGTACTTC. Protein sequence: CASSAQPGEGETQYF.